This T cell receptor beta chain came from a study of blood T cell repertoires in COVID-19. Study in general: In each case, the material was cDNA or gDNA derived from T cells, B-cell-depleted T cells, or PBMCs.

Method: immunoSEQ multiplex PCR; TCRdb's copy keeps in-frame clones and lacks some. The profile shows 150,000 to 200,000 clones, around 91% of them singletons. The trim removed 2 bases at V and 5 bases at J, leaving 8 bases unmatched. This CDR3 comprises 16 residues. Germline CDR1 is MNHEY and CDR2 is SMNVEV (reference sequence). The chain employs TRBV27 and TRBJ2-5; 10 bases are shared with TRBD2. Sequencing was carried out using PBMCs or T cells enriched from blood (not recorded which). The TCR was taken from a woman between 18 and 30 years old who had recovered from COVID-19. In DNA, the CDR3 is TGTGCCAGCAGTTTACTAGCGGGAGTCCGTGGGGAGACCCAGTACTTC. The encoded protein is CASSLLAGVRGETQYF.